This is a list of T cell receptor beta chains from one sample in a study of CD8 T cells in Susac syndrome. In TCRdb, the immunoSEQ multiplex PCR reads were re-called with MiXCR into one record per CDR3 protein. The sample shows about 75,000 distinct CDR3 sequences, approximately 95% of them seen only once. Input material: CD8+ T cells from PBMCs. The source is a human donor with Susac syndrome. Both conserved end residues are part of each CDR3. The D gene is left open where the match is weak. Clone size, where shown, is once, few, many, or a class for clones that have expanded.

-	TRBV29-1	TRBJ1-1	-	TGCAGCGTGGGGATTAGTAACACTGAAGCTTTCTTT	CSVGISNTEAFF
-	TRBV9	TRBJ1-2	-	TGTGCCAGCAGCCTGACAGATAACTATGGCTACACCTTC	CASSLTDNYGYTF
-	TRBV6-2/TRBV6-3	TRBJ2-7	-	TGTGCCAGCAGCTTCGACGGACTATACGAGCAGTACTTC	CASSFDGLYEQYF
-	TRBV7-6	TRBJ2-7	once	TGTGCCAGCAGCTCGACAGTCTACGAGCAGTACTTC	CASSSTVYEQYF
-	TRBV12-3/TRBV12-4	TRBJ2-1	-	TGTGCCAGCAGTTCGGACAAACCTGAGGTGTCCTACAATGAGCAGTTCTTC	CASSSDKPEVSYNEQFF
-	TRBV19	TRBJ1-2	-	TGTGCCAGTAGTATAGATCTGGAATTGGGCTACACCTTC	CASSIDLELGYTF
-	TRBV27	TRBJ1-5	-	TGTGCCAGCAGCGACATTGGGGACTTTCAGCCCCAGCATTTT	CASSDIGDFQPQHF
-	TRBV7-9	TRBJ1-4	-	TGTGCCAGCAGCGGGGGTTCAACCAATGAAAAACTGTTTTTT	CASSGGSTNEKLFF
-	TRBV30	TRBJ1-5	-	TGTGCCTGGAGTGTAAGTATCGACGCACCCCTAGGTCAGCCCCAGCATTTT	CAWSVSIDAPLGQPQHF
TRBD1	TRBV29-1	TRBJ1-2	-	TGCAGCGTTGAAGGTCGGACAGGGAGCGGCTACACCTTC	CSVEGRTGSGYTF
TRBD2	TRBV29-1	TRBJ2-1	-	TGCAGCGTGCCGGGACTACCGAACAATGAGCAGTTCTTC	CSVPGLPNNEQFF
TRBD2	TRBV11-2	TRBJ2-1	-	TGTGCCAGCAGCCCGACCGGGACTAGCTGGAATGAGCAGTTCTTC	CASSPTGTSWNEQFF
TRBD2	TRBV29-1	TRBJ2-1	-	TGCAGCGTTGGAGGAGCGGGGATCAATGAGCAGTTCTTC	CSVGGAGINEQFF
-	TRBV12-3/TRBV12-4	TRBJ1-5	-	TGTGCCAGCAGTTTAGCACGCGGAAATCAGCCCCAGCATTTT	CASSLARGNQPQHF
-	TRBV4-1	TRBJ2-7	-	TGCGCCAGCAGCCAAGGACTTGGGTACGAGCAGTACTTC	CASSQGLGYEQYF
-	TRBV7-8	TRBJ2-3	-	TGTGCCAGCAGCTTACCTGGGGGCCCGAGCACAGATACGCAGTATTTT	CASSLPGGPSTDTQYF
-	TRBV29-1	TRBJ2-7	-	TGCAGCGCTACAGGGCAAGAGTCCTACGAGCAGTACTTC	CSATGQESYEQYF
-	TRBV6-5	TRBJ2-5	-	TGTGCCAGCAGTTACACCGGGTACCAAGAGACCCAGTACTTC	CASSYTGYQETQYF
TRBD2	TRBV20-1	TRBJ2-3	-	TGCAGTGCGGGTAGCGGGGGGGGACTAGATACGCAGTATTTT	CSAGSGGGLDTQYF
-	TRBV14	TRBJ2-1	-	TGTGCCAGCAGCCAAGAAATTTGGGACTACAATGAGCAGTTCTTC	CASSQEIWDYNEQFF
-	TRBV4-2	TRBJ2-6	-	TGTGCCAGCAGCCGAGGGGACGAAGGAGGGGCCAACGTCCTGACTTTC	CASSRGDEGGANVLTF
-	TRBV7-9	TRBJ2-4	-	TGTGCCAGCAGCGAGGATGCTAGCAAAAACATTCAGTACTTC	CASSEDASKNIQYF
-	TRBV7-9	TRBJ1-2	-	TGTGCCAGCAGCTTAGTCCGCGGGGCTCGAGATGGCTACACCTTC	CASSLVRGARDGYTF
-	TRBV6-6	TRBJ2-7	-	TGTGCCAGCAGTCCGGGACTGATAGAATACGAGCAGTACTTC	CASSPGLIEYEQYF
TRBD1	TRBV12-3/TRBV12-4	TRBJ2-7	-	TGTGCCAGCAGTTTATCCAGGGGGACCTACGAGCAGTACTTC	CASSLSRGTYEQYF
TRBD1	TRBV19	TRBJ2-2	-	TGTGCCGCCCAACCAGGGGGAACCACCGGGGAGCTGTTTTTT	CAAQPGGTTGELFF
-	TRBV29-1	TRBJ2-7	-	TGCAGCGTTGCATCGGGGAGCTCCTACGAGCAGTACTTC	CSVASGSSYEQYF
-	TRBV7-3	TRBJ2-7	-	TGTGCCAGCAGTAGTAAACCGGACGAGCAGTACTTC	CASSSKPDEQYF
-	TRBV15	TRBJ2-5	-	TGTGCCACCAGCAACCGGACAGAAATATACCAAGAGACCCAGTACTTC	CATSNRTEIYQETQYF
TRBD2	TRBV20-1	TRBJ2-5	-	TGCAGTGCTAGCAGGACTAGCCTTGAAGAGACCCAGTACTTC	CSASRTSLEETQYF
-	TRBV19	TRBJ1-4	-	TGTGCCAGTAAGGTTGGGACAAGGAAGGAAAAACTGTTTTTT	CASKVGTRKEKLFF